What follows are 22 T cell receptor beta chains derived from one specimen sequenced in a study of cytomegalovirus exposure and HLA in healthy donors. PCR used 60 Vbeta primers and 13 Jbeta primers. Measured with immunoSEQ multiplex PCR; TCRdb has only the in-frame clones, and not every one. The table has 150,000 to 200,000 clones, around three quarters seen once. The sample taken for sequencing was PBMCs. The receptors stem from a woman in her thirties in good health and CMV-seropositive.

J is TRBJ2-5 and V is TRBV4-2, with TRBD2 matching over 9 bases. CDR1 LGHNA and CDR2 YNFKEQ come from the germline V gene. CDR3 length equals 16 residues. The trim removed 1 base at V and 5 bases at J, leaving 8 bases unmatched. CDR3 in amino acids: CASSQVGGGAVETQYF. The CDR3 nucleotides are TGTGCCAGCAGCCAAGTAGGCGGGGGGGCCGTGGAGACCCAGTACTTC.

The chain has TRBV4-3 and TRBJ1-6, with D uncertain. Germline V gene lookup returns CDR1 LGHNA and CDR2 YSLEER. The V end was cut by 1 base, the J end by 8 bases, with 9 bases between. The CDR3 has 14 amino acids. In nucleotides, the CDR3 is TGCGCCAGCAGCCAAGGGGAGGGTTATTCACCCCTCCACTTT. The encoded protein is CASSQGEGYSPLHF.

This clone was observed a single time. The gene calls are TRBV16 and TRBJ1-3, with D maybe TRBD1 (5 bases). V lost 6 bases, J lost 0 bases, and 18 bases lay in between. The germline V gene has CDR1 KGHSY and CDR2 FQNENV. The CDR3 runs to 17 residues. DNA for the CDR3: TGTGCCAGCAGTCCGCAGATTGGGGGACTCTCTGGAAACACCATATATTTT. It translates to CASSPQIGGLSGNTIYF.

The chain carries TRBV6-5 and TRBJ2-5; TRBD2 matches 14 bases. The CDR3 covers 16 residues. V was pared by 4 bases and J by 4 bases, with 5 bases of the junction left unmatched. Germline V CDR1 and CDR2: MNHEY, SVGAGI. This CDR3 reads CASSLTSGGAGETQYF. Here the CDR3 DNA reads TGTGCCAGCAGTTTGACTAGCGGGGGGGCAGGAGAGACCCAGTACTTC.

The rearrangement links TRBV2 to TRBJ1-5; 7 bases agree with TRBD1. CDR1 is SNHLY and CDR2 is FYNNEI in the germline V gene. The length of the CDR3 is 13 residues. V shed 8 bases, J shed 7 bases, and the junction held 8 bases outside the gene matches. The CDR3 bases are TGTGCCAGCGGGACAGCTCGACGGCAGCCCCAGCATTTT. It is translated as CASGTARRQPQHF.

The V gene is TRBV5-4, the J gene TRBJ1-3, with 8 bases matching TRBD1. V shed 0 bases, J shed 2 bases, and the junction held 4 bases outside the gene matches. Germline loops: CDR1 SGHNT, CDR2 YYREEE (reference sequence). CDR3 length equals 16 residues. The CDR3 loop is CASSLGGQGAGNTIYF. CDR3 DNA sequence: TGTGCCAGCAGCTTGGGTGGACAGGGAGCTGGAAACACCATATATTTT.

This clone was recorded once. The rearrangement uses TRBV19 and TRBJ2-7; D perhaps matches TRBD2 (7 bases). Germline V gene data show CDR1 as LNHDA and CDR2 as SQIVND (reference sequence). The CDR3 spans 14 residues. The germline V and J ends were trimmed by 9 bases and 3 bases, with 18 bases remaining between them. CDR3 residues: CASSGGGGIYEQYF. The DNA of the CDR3 is TGTGCCAGCAGCGGAGGGGGGGGCATCTACGAGCAGTACTTC. Full variable domain (remainder filled in from reference TRBV19 and TRBJ2-7): DGGITQSPKYLFRKEGQNVTLSCEQNLNHDAMYWYRQDPGQGLRLIYYSQIVNDFQKGDIAEGYSVSREKKESFPLTVTSAQKNPTAFYLCASSGGGGIYEQYFGPGTRLTVT.

This sequence joins TRBV5-1 and TRBJ2-5, with D possibly TRBD1 on 5 matching bases. Germline CDR1 reads SGHRS; CDR2 reads YFSETQ. The germline V and J ends were trimmed by 2 bases and 3 bases, with 17 bases remaining between them. The CDR3 covers 16 residues. The CDR3 reads CASSFLADKGKETQYF. The DNA of the CDR3 is TGCGCCAGCAGCTTCCTCGCGGACAAGGGAAAAGAGACCCAGTACTTC. The whole variable domain, remainder taken from reference TRBV5-1 and TRBJ2-5, is KAGVTQTPRYLIKTRGQQVTLSCSPISGHRSVSWYQQTPGQGLQFLFEYFSETQRNKGNFPGRFSGRQFSNSRSEMNVSTLELGDSALYLCASSFLADKGKETQYFGPGTRLLVL.

The chain recombines TRBV27 with TRBJ1-5; a weak D match, TRBD1 (5 bases). CDR1 MNHEY and CDR2 SMNVEV come from the germline V gene (reference sequence). The length of the CDR3 is 12 residues. Trimming cost V 6 bases and J 4 bases, with 7 bases left between them. The CDR3 DNA sequence: TGTGCCAGCAGCCAGGGAAATCAGCCCCAGCATTTT. Protein sequence: CASSQGNQPQHF.

A remark on this clone: A junction boundary mismatches the germline segment, possibly from a read error. The chain links TRBV7-8 to TRBJ2-3; 11 bases line up with TRBD2. Germline V gene data show CDR1 as SGHVS and CDR2 as FQNEAQ. This CDR3 comprises 15 residues. CDR3 region: CASSLAGGPRDTQYF. CDR3 DNA: TGTGCCAGCAGTTTAGCGGGGGGGCCCAGAGATACGCAGTATTTT.

This chain uses TRBV2 with TRBJ1-4, with 8 positions matching TRBD1. Trimming took 8 bases from V and 11 from J; bases not matched to a gene: 10. Germline loops: CDR1 SNHLY, CDR2 FYNNEI. CDR3 length: 13 amino acids. CDR3 region: CASRIRDRIKLFF. CDR3 DNA: TGTGCCAGCCGTATTCGGGACAGGATTAAACTGTTTTTT.

The V and J genes are TRBV6-5 and TRBJ1-1, with D unclear. Per the germline V gene, CDR1 is MNHEY and CDR2 is SVGAGI. This CDR3 region has 13 residues. Trimming shortened V by 5 bases and J by 1 base, and 8 bases separated the two germline ends. The chain's CDR3 is CASSKAGNTEAFF. DNA of the CDR3: TGTGCCAGCAGTAAGGCGGGGAACACTGAAGCTTTCTTT.

The J gene is TRBJ1-5, the V gene TRBV2, with a weak D call TRBD1 (6 bases). This CDR3 has 16 amino acids. The germline CDR1 and CDR2 sequences are SNHLY and FYNNEI. Trimming took off 7 bases at V and 4 bases at J, with 20 bases between the two ends. The CDR3 DNA follows: TGTGCCAGCACTACACGGGGGGGCGGAATGAATCAGCCCCAGCATTTT. Translated: CASTTRGGGMNQPQHF.

The V and J genes are TRBV19 and TRBJ2-7, with unresolved D. The V end lost 5 bases, the J end lost 5 bases, and 10 bases lay between the germline ends. The CDR3 sequence is 12 residues long. The V gene's germline CDR1 is LNHDA and CDR2 SQIVND (reference sequence). The CDR3 region is CASSGRQDEQYF. The CDR3, as DNA: TGTGCCAGTAGTGGAAGGCAGGACGAGCAGTACTTC. The whole variable domain, remainder taken from reference TRBV19 and TRBJ2-7, is DGGITQSPKYLFRKEGQNVTLSCEQNLNHDAMYWYRQDPGQGLRLIYYSQIVNDFQKGDIAEGYSVSREKKESFPLTVTSAQKNPTAFYLCASSGRQDEQYFGPGTRLTVT.

The V gene is TRBV27, the J gene TRBJ1-2, with 7 nucleotides matching TRBD1. Germline trimming cut 4 bases from V and 5 bases from J; bases unmatched to any gene: 7. The CDR3 length is 14 residues. From germline, CDR1 is MNHEY and CDR2 SMNVEV (reference sequence). The CDR3 DNA sequence: TGTGCCAGCAGTTACGGGGACAGATCTTATGGCTACACCTTC. It is translated as CASSYGDRSYGYTF.

This clone was observed a few times. The chain has TRBV9 and TRBJ2-3; D is unclear. Germline lookup yields CDR1 SGDLS and CDR2 YYNGEE. The CDR3 runs 15 residues. Trimming left V 1 base short and J 1 base short, with 10 bases between. The CDR3 here is CASSVTSARTDTQYF. The CDR3 bases are TGTGCCAGCAGCGTAACCAGCGCCCGCACAGATACGCAGTATTTT.

The V and J genes are TRBV11-2 and TRBJ2-1; 10 bases are a match to TRBD2. V dropped 5 bases and J dropped 7; count of bases not matched to a gene: 8. The CDR3 totals 15 residues. The germline gives CDR1 SGHAT, CDR2 FQNNGV. In DNA, the CDR3 is TGTGCCAGCAGCCCTCAGCGGGGGGGCCGAAATGAGCAGTTCTTC. Amino acids: CASSPQRGGRNEQFF.

This clone was seen only a few times. V is TRBV7-9 and J is TRBJ2-7; D ambiguous. Germline CDR1 SEHNR, CDR2 FQNEAQ (reference sequence). The germline V and J ends were trimmed by 5 bases and 1 base, with 6 bases remaining between them. The CDR3 has 12 amino acids. The CDR3 DNA reads as TGTGCCAGCAGCCTCGGGTCCTACGAGCAGTACTTC. As protein: CASSLGSYEQYF.

This clone was counted a single time. The chain is built from TRBV6-5 and TRBJ2-5; 10 bases match TRBD2. With 1 base clipped from V and 4 bases from J, the junction kept 6 bases outside the gene matches. The CDR3 runs 16 residues. CDR1 MNHEY and CDR2 SVGAGI come from the germline V gene. The CDR3 protein is CASSYLGLAGVETQYF. The CDR3 DNA reads as TGTGCCAGCAGTTACTTAGGGCTAGCGGGGGTAGAGACCCAGTACTTC.

V is TRBV9 and J is TRBJ2-5, with TRBD2 matching 9 bases. J gave up 5 bases and V 0 bases, and 11 bases lay outside the gene matches. The CDR3 totals 17 residues. Germline V lookup: CDR1 SGDLS, CDR2 YYNGEE. CDR3 protein: CASSVGVSAGGLETQYF. CDR3 bases: TGTGCCAGCAGCGTAGGGGTCTCGGCGGGGGGGCTTGAGACCCAGTACTTC. Variable domain in full (rest from reference TRBV9 and TRBJ2-5): DSGVTQTPKHLITATGQRVTLRCSPRSGDLSVYWYQQSLDQGLQFLIQYYNGEERAKGNILERFSAQQFPDLHSELNLSSLELGDSALYFCASSVGVSAGGLETQYFGPGTRLLVL.

About this clone itself: One end of the junction does not line up with germline, which may come from a read error. The chain recombines TRBV7-9 with TRBJ1-4; possibly TRBD1 for D (6 bases). The germline V gene encodes CDR1 SEHNR and CDR2 FQNEAQ (reference sequence). The CDR3 totals 14 residues. This chain's CDR3 is CSSSSDRRGEKLFF. The CDR3 nucleotides read TGTTCCAGCAGCTCCGACCGAAGGGGGGAAAAACTGTTTTTT.

This CDR3 is CASSASGQASYGYTF. CDR3 nucleotides: TGTGCCAGCAGCGCCTCGGGACAAGCTAGCTATGGCTACACCTTC. The chain carries TRBV9 and TRBJ1-2; a possible D gene is TRBD1 (6 bases). The CDR3 is 15 residues long. Germline CDR1 SGDLS, CDR2 YYNGEE. Trimming pared 3 bases from V and 4 bases from J, leaving 16 bases between.